Shown below are 28 T cell receptor beta chains from a single sample sequenced in a study of Ad26.COV2.S vaccination and SARS-CoV-2 variants. The assay was immunoSEQ multiplex PCR, and TCRdb's table has in-frame clones only and misses some. Of more than 150,000 clones detected, roughly 87% appear once; the ten largest clones hold about 5.5%. The sequencing here drew on peripheral blood, taken after recovery from COVID-19. The receptor set was obtained from a human donor who had recovered from COVID-19.

Comment on this clone: Additional DNA sequences in this sample encode the identical CDR3. J is TRBJ2-5 and V is TRBV4-2; TRBD2 agrees at 8 bases. CDR1 is LGHNA and CDR2 is YNFKEQ in the germline V gene. J was trimmed by 4 bases and V by 1 base; bases with no gene match: 2. This CDR3 is 14 amino acids long. The CDR3 DNA is TGTGCCAGCAGCCAAGGGACTAGCAGAGAGACCCAGTACTTC. Its translation: CASSQGTSRETQYF.

This chain connects TRBV7-9 to TRBJ2-2, with D maybe TRBD2 (6 bases). V was cut by 4 bases and J by 1 base, with 19 bases left in between. The germline V gene has CDR1 SEHNR and CDR2 FQNEAQ (reference sequence). The CDR3 has 18 residues. CDR3 coding DNA: TGTGCCAGCAGCTCCCCCCCAGGGAGGCGGAAGAACACCGGGGAGCTGTTTTTT. Its protein is CASSSPPGRRKNTGELFF.

The chain links TRBV18 to TRBJ1-1; D ambiguous. This CDR3 has 13 residues. Trimming shortened V by 4 bases and J by 3 bases, and 9 bases separated the two germline ends. The germline CDR1 and CDR2 sequences are KGHSH and LQKENI. The CDR3 nucleotides read TGTGCCAGCTCACTGACCCCGGACACTGAAGCTTTCTTT. Its translation: CASSLTPDTEAFF.

The gene calls are TRBV3-1 (or the pseudogene TRBV3-2) and TRBJ1-1, with D possibly TRBD1 on 5 matching bases. This CDR3 comprises 15 residues. The germline V and J ends were trimmed by 3 bases and 7 bases, with 18 bases remaining between them. The germline V gene encodes CDR1 LGHDT and CDR2 YNNKEL (reference sequence). CDR3 protein: CASSQREGRSIEAFF. The DNA of the CDR3 is TGTGCCAGCAGCCAGAGGGAGGGACGGTCGATTGAAGCTTTCTTT.

The rearrangement uses TRBV4-2 and TRBJ1-2; TRBD1 might be the D (5 bases). The CDR3 contains 16 residues. The germline V gene encodes CDR1 LGHNA and CDR2 YNFKEQ. Trimming shortened V by 0 bases and J by 3 bases, and 14 bases separated the two germline ends. The CDR3 reads CASSQDSGRDDYGYTF. The CDR3 bases are TGTGCCAGCAGCCAAGATTCGGGGCGAGACGACTATGGCTACACCTTC.

V usage is TRBV3-1 (or the pseudogene TRBV3-2) and J usage is TRBJ2-3; D is uncertain. The CDR3 has 15 amino acids. Germline V lookup: CDR1 LGHDT, CDR2 YNNKEL (reference sequence). The V end lost 0 bases, the J end lost 6 bases, and 13 bases lay between the germline ends. The CDR3 here is CASSQEGRSRDTQYF. The CDR3 DNA follows: TGTGCCAGCAGCCAAGAAGGGCGGTCCAGGGATACGCAGTATTTT.

CDR3 sequence reads: CASSLGPAGGSRSTDTQYF. The CDR3 DNA sequence: TGTGCCAGCAGCCTCGGACCAGCGGGGGGGAGCAGGAGCACAGATACGCAGTATTTT. This sequence joins TRBV3-1 (or the pseudogene TRBV3-2) and TRBJ2-3, with 10 positions matching TRBD2. Unmatched junction bases numbered 13, after V lost 4 bases and J lost 0 bases. Per the germline V gene, CDR1 is LGHDT and CDR2 is YNNKEL (reference sequence). The length of the CDR3 is 19 residues.

The rearrangement uses TRBV19 and TRBJ1-6; possible D gene TRBD1, 5 bases. Trimming removed 3 bases from V and 8 bases from J, with 20 bases in between. The germline gives CDR1 LNHDA, CDR2 SQIVND (reference sequence). The CDR3 is 17 amino acids. CDR3 protein: CASSISGQTAGYSPLHF. The CDR3 coding sequence is TGTGCCAGTAGTATTTCTGGTCAGACGGCAGGGTATTCACCCCTCCACTTT. The whole variable domain, filled in from reference TRBV19 and TRBJ1-6, reads DGGITQSPKYLFRKEGQNVTLSCEQNLNHDAMYWYRQDPGQGLRLIYYSQIVNDFQKGDIAEGYSVSREKKESFPLTVTSAQKNPTAFYLCASSISGQTAGYSPLHFGNGTRLTVT.

This clone was observed a single time. This chain joins TRBV9 and TRBJ2-3; D is uncertain. Per the germline V gene, CDR1 is SGDLS and CDR2 is YYNGEE. The CDR3 has 16 residues. V was trimmed by 0 bases and J by 1 base, leaving 12 bases between them. The DNA for the CDR3 is TGTGCCAGCAGCGTAGGAGGTTCTGCGGGCACAGATACGCAGTATTTT. Its protein product is CASSVGGSAGTDTQYF.

The rearrangement links TRBV24-1 to TRBJ2-3; the match to TRBD1 covers 10 bases. This CDR3 spans 16 amino acids. J was trimmed by 5 bases and V by 2 bases; bases with no gene match: 6. From germline, CDR1 is KGHDR and CDR2 SFDVKD. CDR3 sequence: CATSDSETGGIDTQYF. The CDR3 bases are TGTGCCACCAGTGATTCCGAGACAGGGGGCATAGATACGCAGTATTTT.

This rearrangement joins TRBV30 to TRBJ2-4, with TRBD2 identical over 8 bases. Per the germline V gene, CDR1 is GTSNPN and CDR2 is SVGIG (reference sequence). V shed 6 bases and J 3 bases; nucleotides not matched to a gene: 10. This CDR3 comprises 15 residues. The CDR3 loop reads CACGRREDGKNIQYF. CDR3 coding DNA: TGTGCCTGCGGGCGGCGGGAGGACGGCAAAAACATTCAGTACTTC.

The V gene is TRBV4-2, the J gene TRBJ2-6; D is unresolved. The V gene's germline CDR1 is LGHNA and CDR2 YNFKEQ. With 0 bases removed from V and 1 base from J, the gap between germline ends came to 1 base. This CDR3 comprises 14 residues. Here the CDR3 DNA reads TGTGCCAGCAGCCAAGAATCTGGGGCCAACGTCCTGACTTTC. Translated, it gives CASSQESGANVLTF.

The genes are TRBV19 and TRBJ2-5, with 8 bases matching TRBD2. Germline V gene data show CDR1 as LNHDA and CDR2 as SQIVND (reference sequence). This CDR3 comprises 13 residues. V lost 5 bases and J lost 4; bases outside the gene matches: 3. This CDR3 reads CASSSRGGETQYF. CDR3 in DNA: TGTGCCAGTAGTTCACGGGGGGGAGAGACCCAGTACTTC.

This rearrangement joins TRBV6-5 to TRBJ1-4; possibly TRBD1 for D (5 bases). CDR3 length: 15 residues. Trimming shortened V by 2 bases and J by 7 bases, and 14 bases separated the two germline ends. Germline V gene lookup returns CDR1 MNHEY and CDR2 SVGAGI. The CDR3 protein is CASSYGPVGGEKLFF. CDR3 in DNA: TGTGCCAGCAGTTACGGTCCAGTTGGGGGTGAAAAACTGTTTTTT.

V usage is TRBV7-2 and J usage is TRBJ2-2, with a tentative D call TRBD1 (5 bases). The V gene lost 5 bases and the J gene lost 5 bases, with 12 bases spanning the gap. Germline V gene sequence: CDR1 SGHTA, CDR2 FQGNSA. CDR3 size: 14 residues. In DNA form, the CDR3 reads TGTGCCAGCAGCCTGACAGAGGTTACCGGGGAGCTGTTTTTT. Translation gives CASSLTEVTGELFF.

This sequence joins TRBV9 and TRBJ2-7; TRBD1 agrees at 12 bases. The CDR3 loop spans 15 amino acids. The trim removed 0 bases at V and 6 bases at J, leaving 4 bases unmatched. Germline V gene lookup returns CDR1 SGDLS and CDR2 YYNGEE. CDR3 amino acids: CASSVAGQGASEQYF. Here the CDR3 DNA reads TGTGCCAGCAGCGTAGCGGGACAGGGGGCGTCCGAGCAGTACTTC.

The chain's CDR3 is CASSYQGQASEQYF. Here the CDR3 DNA reads TGTGCCAGCAGTTATCAGGGGCAGGCTAGCGAGCAGTACTTC. The chain is built from TRBV6-5 and TRBJ2-7; tentative D call: TRBD1 (6 bases). Trimming took 3 bases from V and 6 from J, leaving 15 bases between them. The CDR3 has 14 residues. The germline V gene has CDR1 MNHEY and CDR2 SVGAGI.

The chain is built from TRBV9 and TRBJ1-2, with TRBD1 identical over 10 bases. Germline CDR1 SGDLS, CDR2 YYNGEE. The length of the CDR3 is 16 residues. The junction had 12 bases not matched to a gene; V was cut back by 3 bases and J by 7 bases. The CDR3 spells CASSASPTGGVGGYTF. CDR3 coding DNA: TGTGCCAGCAGCGCTTCTCCGACAGGGGGCGTCGGTGGCTACACCTTC.

The chain joins TRBV28 to TRBJ1-2, with unresolved D. Trimming took 6 bases from V and 5 from J, leaving 10 bases between them. CDR1 and CDR2 from the germline V gene are MDHEN and SYDVKM. The CDR3 loop spans 12 amino acids. The CDR3 loop reads CASSQMGYGYTF. CDR3 in DNA: TGTGCCAGCAGCCAGATGGGGTATGGCTACACCTTC.

V usage is TRBV19 and J usage is TRBJ2-1, with 10 bases aligning to TRBD2. CDR1 is LNHDA, CDR2 SQIVND, per germline (reference sequence). The V segment lost 9 bases and the J segment 9 bases; nucleotides outside the gene matches: 17. This CDR3 has 16 residues. CDR3 protein: CASASYSGGVSGEQFF. In DNA form, the CDR3 reads TGTGCCAGCGCTTCATACAGCGGGGGGGTCTCGGGTGAGCAGTTCTTC.

This clone has just a few counts. The CDR3: CASSSMGVGTEAFF. The CDR3 coding sequence is TGTGCCAGCAGTTCGATGGGGGTAGGAACTGAAGCTTTCTTT. The J gene is TRBJ1-1, the V gene TRBV6-5; D perhaps matches TRBD1 (5 bases). CDR3 size: 14 residues. CDR1 and CDR2 from the germline V gene are MNHEY and SVGAGI. V was pared by 4 bases and J by 5 bases, with 14 bases between.

This chain connects TRBV5-4 to TRBJ1-5; 10 bases fit TRBD1. The CDR3 loop spans 14 amino acids. J was trimmed by 5 bases and V by 4 bases; bases with no gene match: 3. Germline V CDR1 and CDR2: SGHNT, YYREEE (reference sequence). The CDR3, as DNA: TGTGCCAGCAGCCCTGGGACAGGGGATCAGCCCCAGCATTTT. Protein product: CASSPGTGDQPQHF.

V usage is TRBV7-6 and J usage is TRBJ2-5; D is unclear. In germline, CDR1 is SGHVS, CDR2 FNYEAQ. V lost 2 bases, J lost 3 bases, and 7 bases lay in between. The CDR3 loop spans 13 amino acids. The CDR3 loop is CASSLRVKETQYF. The CDR3 region has the DNA TGTGCCAGCAGCTTAAGGGTCAAAGAGACCCAGTACTTC.

This chain links TRBV6-5 with TRBJ2-1, with D tentatively TRBD1 or TRBD2 (6 bases each). Trimming took 6 bases from V and 15 from J, leaving 21 bases between them. The germline gives CDR1 MNHEY, CDR2 SVGAGI. The CDR3 length is 13 residues. CDR3 coding DNA: TGTGCCAGCAGCCAGGGGCGGGGCACTAGCCGGTTCTTC. This codes for CASSQGRGTSRFF.

The chain joins TRBV7-2 to TRBJ2-1; TRBD2 matches 8 bases. The CDR3 contains 14 residues. The V and J ends lost 4 bases and 6 bases, in that order; junction bases with no gene match: 5. Germline CDR1 SGHTA, CDR2 FQGNSA. The CDR3 here is CASSSLAGTNEQFF. In nucleotides, the CDR3 is TGTGCCAGCAGCTCCCTAGCGGGTACCAATGAGCAGTTCTTC.

The J gene is TRBJ2-6, the V gene TRBV7-2; D remains ambiguous. The CDR3 has 14 residues. Germline values: CDR1 SGHTA, CDR2 FQGNSA. Trimming left V 4 bases short and J 0 bases short, with 4 bases between. The CDR3 nucleotides read TGTGCCAGCAGCTCCCTCTCTGGGGCCAACGTCCTGACTTTC. Protein: CASSSLSGANVLTF.

The gene calls are TRBV7-9 and TRBJ2-7, with 9 positions matching TRBD2. The germline V gene encodes CDR1 SEHNR and CDR2 FQNEAQ (reference sequence). V was clipped by 1 base and J by 1 base; unmatched bases: 8. The CDR3 contains 17 residues. CDR3 DNA sequence: TGTGCCAGCAGCTTAGGAGATGGCGGGAGGGAATCCTACGAGCAGTACTTC. It yields the protein CASSLGDGGRESYEQYF.

This clone was detected once. The V and J genes are TRBV12-3 or TRBV12-4 and TRBJ2-2; possible D gene TRBD2, 6 bases. Deletions cut 0 bases from V and 13 bases from J, with 9 bases between. The CDR3 consists of 12 residues. Here the CDR3 DNA reads TGTGCCAGCAGTTTAGCGGGACTGGGGCTGTTTTTT. Protein sequence: CASSLAGLGLFF.